This T cell receptor beta chain was profiled in a study of blood T cell repertoires in COVID-19. Turning to the study itself: Both acute and convalescent COVID-19 samples were obtained from the United States, Italy and Spain.

This clone was counted between two and nine times. Original handling: Amplifying reference gene primers gave estimates of nucleated cell counts. Here immunoSEQ multiplex PCR was the method, and the copy in TCRdb shows in-frame clones only, minus some. For V, J and clone size, that table is used; D and trimming come from the DNA. The data contain under 150,000 clones, over 75% of them seen just once; the ten biggest clones take up 1.2%. Clinical history reported by participants formed the basis on which cohorts were assigned. V was shortened by 6 bases and J by 2 bases, with 11 bases between the two germline ends. The germline CDR1 and CDR2 sequences are LNHDA and SQIVND (reference sequence). There are 13 residues in the CDR3.

V gene TRBV19 combines with J gene TRBJ2-7; weak D call: TRBD1 (6 bases). The sequence derives from a woman aged 25-40 years with acute COVID-19. Source material: PBMCs or T cells enriched from blood (not recorded which). CDR3 in DNA: TGTGCCAGTAGGCCGACAGGTACCTACGAGCAGTACTTC. Amino acids: CASRPTGTYEQYF.